This T cell receptor beta chain was sequenced during a study of immune cell composition in non-small cell lung cancer. Data came from immunoSEQ multiplex PCR; TCRdb stores just in-frame clones and leaves some out. The sample contains 2,500 to 3,500 clones, about 74% of which appear only once. Normal lung was sampled as far from the tumour as possible, at least 3 cm. Germline CDR1 reads MDHEN; CDR2 reads SYDVKM. V lost 3 bases and J 2 bases, leaving 8 bases between the germline ends. The length of the CDR3 is 13 residues. The study, taken as a whole, reports: Clones >0.5% enriched in tumour were rarer in adenocarcinoma (approximately 33%) than squamous (about 80%).

To note about this clone: As yet, its antigen is unknown.

The source is a human donor with non-small cell lung cancer. The chain is built from TRBV28 and TRBJ2-7, with a possible D match to TRBD1 (5 bases). The sequenced sample consisted of non-adjacent lung tissue. The DNA of the CDR3 is TGTGCCAGCAGTTTCGTGACAGCCTACGAGCAGTACTTC. Its protein is CASSFVTAYEQYF.